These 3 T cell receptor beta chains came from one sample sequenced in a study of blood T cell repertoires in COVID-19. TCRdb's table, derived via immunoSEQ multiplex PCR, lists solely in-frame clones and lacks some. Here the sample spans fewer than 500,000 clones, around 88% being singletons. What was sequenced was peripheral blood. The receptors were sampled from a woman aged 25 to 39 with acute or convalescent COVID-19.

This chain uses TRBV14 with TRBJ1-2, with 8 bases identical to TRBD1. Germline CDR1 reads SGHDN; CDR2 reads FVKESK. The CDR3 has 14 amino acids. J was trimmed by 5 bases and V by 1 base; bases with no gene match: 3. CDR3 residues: CASSQARTGYGYTF. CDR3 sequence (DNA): TGTGCCAGCAGCCAAGCGAGGACAGGGTATGGCTACACCTTC.

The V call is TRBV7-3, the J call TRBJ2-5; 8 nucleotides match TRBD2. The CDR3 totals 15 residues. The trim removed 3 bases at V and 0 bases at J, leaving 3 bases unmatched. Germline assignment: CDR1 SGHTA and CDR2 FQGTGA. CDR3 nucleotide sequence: TGTGCCAGCAGCTTCAGCGGGGGAGACCAAGAGACCCAGTACTTC. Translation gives CASSFSGGDQETQYF.

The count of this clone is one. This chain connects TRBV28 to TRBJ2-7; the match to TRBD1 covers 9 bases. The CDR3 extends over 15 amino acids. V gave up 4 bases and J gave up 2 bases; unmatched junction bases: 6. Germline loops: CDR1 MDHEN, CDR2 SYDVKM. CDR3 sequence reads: CASSSSGTGTYEQYF. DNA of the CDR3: TGTGCCAGCAGTTCCAGCGGGACAGGGACCTACGAGCAGTACTTC.